This T cell receptor (beta chain) originates from a study of shared clonotypes between healthy human individuals (dated by TCRdb to 2018 to 2021). For the wider study: Two women and a few men aged 18 to 49 years were included in the cohort. Each donor's leukapheresis produced roughly between about 0.85 and 10 billion PBMCs. Blood TCR repertoires of 5 or 6 healthy adults were deeply sequenced to estimate repertoire size and the extent of clonotype sharing between individuals. Libraries were prepared and TCR repertoires were sequenced by different laboratories using diverse techniques, in order to increase sequencing depth and limit assay-specific biases. For each donor, CD4 naive and CD4 memory were each given three plates, CD8 naive was given two plates, and CD8 memory was given one plate.

TCR CDR3 regions were amplified from genomic DNA by multiplex PCR using the deep immunoSEQ assay. Extracted genomic DNA from each cell subset was distributed evenly across all wells of several immunoSEQ 96-well plates, and each plate was treated as a replicate. For sorted subsets, roughly 190 ng of genomic DNA, equivalent to 30,000 or so T cell genomes, went into each replicate PCR. Purified libraries were quantified with a Qubit 3.0 fluorometer, sized on a Bioanalyzer 2100, and re-quantified with the KAPA Library Quantification kit. Every immunoSEQ 96-well plate was sequenced on a separate single-read 150-cycle Illumina NextSeq 550 flow cell. Concerning the study's data processing: Because the immunoSEQ output held only junctional sequences and lacked quality scores, the filtering could not match the filtering applied to full-length reads. Sequences were annotated with PyIR, a Python wrapper for IgBLAST v1.9, and V/J genes and CDR3 were assigned using IMGT germline references. Reads were removed for weak V/J assignments (E-value above 1e-6), missing CDR3, stop codons, out-of-frame junctions, or ambiguous translated residues. V3J clonotypes were defined by identical inferred V gene, J gene, and CDR3 amino acid sequence. To compute the percentage overlap between repertoires, the number of shared unique clonotypes was divided by the size of the smaller repertoire. Richness of each repertoire was evaluated using RTK rarefaction, the Chao1 estimator, and Recon v2.1 estimates of unobserved clonotypes. Generation probabilities for all TCRbeta clonotypes obtained by the gDNA method from a few donors were computed using OLGA. This is the immuneACCESS table as TCRdb keeps it, with only in-frame sequences that have V and J called. A part of the clones is gone; compared with another copy, unresolved V genes explain less than half, and the rest is unexplained. The V and J calls and the clone size are those of that table, but D and trimming were determined from the DNA. A total of 1.5 million to 2.5 million clones appear in this sample, roughly 94% of them only once. More than 0.95% of the sample is in the top ten clones.

CD8 naive samples were CD45RO-negative cells positively selected for CCR7, giving a CD45RA+CCR7+ population that excluded TemRA cells. The donors were healthy, HIV-negative adults who had no recently reported acute infections or vaccinations. All donors were Caucasian adults living in Nashville, Tennessee, USA. After blood collection by leukapheresis, PBMCs were isolated using Ficoll-Histopaque density gradient centrifugation and then cryopreserved in the vapor phase of liquid nitrogen. Analytical flow cytometry was used to check the purity and quantity of each magnetically sorted T cell population. Each sorted fraction had its genomic DNA isolated and then quantified by UV absorbance on a Nanodrop 2000c. Summary of the overall study and its limitations: Sampling was restricted to blood, and TCR repertoires in tissue are likely to differ from TCR repertoires in blood. Roughly 5.2% of naive CD4, roughly 3.5% of naive CD8, 2.3% of memory CD4, and roughly 0.4% of memory CD8 clonotypes were shared across several donors. Naive subsets generally had larger estimated clonotype richness than memory subsets did. Even with the large sequencing depth, rarefaction of the sorted-subset datasets indicated that sequencing was incomplete. Pairwise subsampling indicated that sequencing depth was expected to affect the degree of clonotype sharing among donors. Compared with non-shared clonotypes, the clonotypes found in all four sorted-subset donors had higher generation probabilities. Because the study included only a small number of donors, the genetic and exposure-history diversity represented was limited.

About this clone: There is no known antigen for this receptor. There are no base qualities to consult, and no much larger clone falls within one base.

The germline V gene encodes CDR1 SGHDT and CDR2 YYEEEE. After removal of 2 bases from V and 4 bases from J, the junction retains 4 bases not matched to a gene. Including cysteine and phenylalanine, the CDR3 has 14 amino acids. The DNA shown is the 42-base CDR3, in frame from base 1. The source of this sequence is a man in his late teens or twenties in good health. The chain is assembled from TRBV5-6 and TRBJ1-1, with 8 bases aligning to TRBD1. The sample comprised naive CD8+ T cells sorted from blood. The cell subset or site label for this specimen denotes: CD45RA+CCR7+. The CDR3 reads as follows: CASSFGQGGTEAFF. In nucleotides, the sequence is TGTGCCAGCAGCTTCGGACAGGGCGGCACTGAAGCTTTCTTT.